This T cell receptor beta chain was found in a study of blood T cell repertoires in COVID-19. Study as a whole: Acute and convalescent COVID-19 samples came from the United States, Italy and Spain. The analysed material was cDNA or gDNA that came from T cells, B-cell-depleted T cells, or PBMCs.

Methods used by the authors: The authors estimated nucleated cell counts from reference gene primer amplification. Using immunoSEQ multiplex PCR, the repertoire was profiled, and TCRdb retains in-frame clones only, with some absent. The V and J calls and clone size were taken over from that table, and D and trimming were inferred from the DNA. Here the sample spans over 150,000 clones, 80% to 85% being singletons. CDR3 size: 14 residues. The V end lost 1 base, the J end lost 2 bases, and 8 bases lay between the germline ends. Germline V gives CDR1 KGHSH, CDR2 LQKENI. V gene TRBV18 combines with J gene TRBJ1-2; D is perhaps TRBD1 (6 bases). The TCR was taken from a man aged 18 to 35 with active or convalescent COVID-19. Sample: peripheral blood. The CDR3 DNA reads TGTGCCAGCTCACCACTGGACAGAAACTATGGCTACACCTTC. Amino acid sequence: CASSPLDRNYGYTF.